A selection of T cell receptor beta chains follows, all from one sample in a study of T cells after yellow fever vaccination. TCRdb called the 5' RACE reads again in MiXCR, with one record for every CDR3 protein. The sample carries a few hundred thousand distinct CDR3 sequences, around 5.2% recorded once. Sample: CD4+ T cells sorted from PBMCs, taken on the day of the yellow fever booster vaccination. The source of these receptors is a man between 18 and 29 years old who received the YFV17D yellow fever vaccine. CDR3s include the opening cysteine and the closing phenylalanine or tryptophan. The D gene is left open where the match is weak. Clone sizes are given selectively: once, few, many, or a class where the clone is expanded.

v_gene,len,j_gene,abundance,d_gene,CDR3aa,CDR3nt
TRBV5-1,14,TRBJ2-2,-,-,CASRVRSNTGELFF,TGCGCCAGCAGGGTGAGGTCGAACACCGGGGAGCTGTTTTTT
TRBV29-1,13,TRBJ1-1,many,-,CSVAQEGGVEAFF,TGCAGCGTTGCTCAGGAAGGTGGCGTTGAAGCTTTCTTT
TRBV19,17,TRBJ1-2,-,TRBD1,CASSSRTGAPPSPGYTF,TGTGCCAGTAGTTCTCGGACAGGGGCCCCGCCGTCGCCTGGCTACACCTTC
TRBV7-2,15,TRBJ1-6,many,TRBD1,CASSLVGDREIPLHF,TGTGCCAGCAGCTTAGTCGGGGACAGGGAAATCCCCCTCCACTTT
TRBV19,17,TRBJ1-1,-,TRBD1,CASSINRIGQGYTEAFF,TGTGCCAGTAGTATAAATCGTATTGGACAGGGGTACACTGAAGCTTTCTTT
TRBV5-1,14,TRBJ2-2,-,TRBD2,CASTTSGVSGELFF,TGCGCCAGCACGACTAGCGGGGTATCCGGGGAGCTGTTTTTT
TRBV5-4,15,TRBJ2-7,many,-,CASNYAGLSSLEQYF,TGTGCCAGCAACTACGCCGGGCTAAGCAGTCTCGAGCAGTACTTC
TRBV5-1,16,TRBJ1-2,-,-,CASSLGESEANYGYTF,TGCGCCAGCAGCTTGGGGGAGAGCGAGGCCAACTATGGCTACACCTTC
TRBV6-2/TRBV6-3,15,TRBJ1-5,-,-,CASSYSQGAFLPQHF,TGTGCCAGCAGTTACTCACAGGGAGCTTTTTTGCCCCAGCATTTT
TRBV4-3,16,TRBJ1-5,-,-,CASSQDPPGGGQPQHF,TGCGCCAGCAGCCAAGATCCCCCGGGGGGCGGCCAGCCCCAGCATTTT
TRBV6-5,11,TRBJ2-3,-,TRBD1,CASRGTGFPYF,TGTGCCAGCAGGGGGACAGGCTTTCCGTATTTT
TRBV4-3,15,TRBJ1-1,-,TRBD1,CASSQQPGQGTEAFF,TGCGCCAGCAGCCAACAGCCGGGACAGGGAACTGAAGCTTTCTTT
TRBV12-3/TRBV12-4,15,TRBJ1-5,few,-,CASSFNWESNQPQHF,TGTGCCAGCAGTTTTAACTGGGAGAGCAATCAGCCCCAGCATTTT
TRBV18,13,TRBJ2-7,many,-,CASSSDSHYEQYF,TGTGCCAGCTCATCGGACAGCCACTACGAGCAGTACTTC
TRBV10-3,15,TRBJ2-3,many,-,CAISVSSSGTDTQYF,TGTGCCATCAGCGTCTCCTCTAGCGGCACAGATACGCAGTATTTT
TRBV7-9,15,TRBJ1-3,-,-,CASIRGAPSGNTIYF,TGTGCCAGCATTCGGGGGGCACCCAGTGGAAACACCATATATTTT
TRBV5-1,12,TRBJ2-7,-,-,CASSFSGDGQYF,TGCGCCAGCAGCTTCTCAGGGGACGGGCAGTACTTC
TRBV7-3,13,TRBJ2-2,few,-,CASSPTFTGELFF,TGTGCCAGCAGCCCCACTTTCACCGGGGAGCTGTTTTTT
TRBV20-1,11,TRBJ2-1,many,-,CSARSYNEQFF,TGCAGTGCTCGAAGCTACAATGAGCAGTTCTTC
TRBV5-6,13,TRBJ2-5,many,TRBD1,CASSLEQGETQYF,TGTGCCAGCAGCTTGGAACAGGGGGAGACCCAGTACTTC
TRBV12-3/TRBV12-4,14,TRBJ2-5,-,TRBD1,CASSSTGGVETQYF,TGTGCCAGCAGTTCGACAGGGGGTGTGGAGACCCAGTACTTC
TRBV5-1,13,TRBJ2-1,many,-,CASSLEPYNEQFF,TGCGCCAGCAGCTTGGAGCCGTACAATGAGCAGTTCTTC
TRBV2,15,TRBJ2-1,few,-,CASSEGFASYNEQFF,TGTGCCAGCAGTGAGGGCTTCGCATCGTACAATGAGCAGTTCTTC
TRBV10-3,13,TRBJ2-1,-,-,CAIMRDLNNEQFF,TGTGCCATCATGCGGGATCTTAATAATGAGCAGTTCTTC
TRBV7-2,17,TRBJ2-1,many,TRBD2,CASSPRDIAGPYNEQFF,TGTGCCAGCAGCCCAAGGGACATAGCGGGGCCCTACAATGAGCAGTTCTTC
TRBV7-2,14,TRBJ2-5,few,-,CASSLGPPQETQYF,TGTGCCAGCAGCTTAGGTCCCCCTCAAGAGACCCAGTACTTC
TRBV29-1,12,TRBJ2-3,many,-,CSMTGGPDTQYF,TGCAGCATGACGGGGGGCCCCGATACGCAGTATTTT
TRBV7-3,15,TRBJ1-3,many,-,CASSLAGHRGNTIYF,TGTGCCAGCAGCTTAGCGGGACATCGAGGAAACACCATATATTTT
TRBV9,16,TRBJ2-6,few,-,CASSGEGSGRANVLTF,TGTGCCAGCAGCGGCGAAGGGTCGGGCAGGGCCAACGTCCTGACTTTC
TRBV28,15,TRBJ2-3,few,-,CASSFLGHRADTQYF,TGTGCCAGCAGTTTCCTCGGACATCGGGCAGATACGCAGTATTTT
TRBV11-3,12,TRBJ1-1,many,-,CASTGQHFEAFF,TGTGCCAGCACCGGGCAACACTTTGAAGCTTTCTTT
TRBV5-1,16,TRBJ1-6,-,TRBD1,CASSAGTDVNNSPLHF,TGCGCCAGCAGTGCAGGGACAGACGTAAATAATTCACCCCTCCACTTT
TRBV7-2,15,TRBJ2-1,many,-,CASSFRGDSYNEQFF,TGTGCCAGCAGCTTTCGGGGCGACTCCTACAATGAGCAGTTCTTC
TRBV20-1,14,TRBJ1-4,many,-,CSASILRAYEKLFF,TGCAGTGCTAGCATTCTGAGGGCTTACGAAAAACTGTTTTTT
TRBV9,16,TRBJ2-5,-,TRBD2,CASSPRPAGGGETQYF,TGTGCCAGCAGCCCCCGGCCAGCGGGGGGCGGAGAGACCCAGTACTTC
TRBV21-1,15,TRBJ1-5,few,-,CASSKNADSNQPQHF,TGTGCCAGCAGCAAGAACGCCGATAGCAATCAGCCCCAGCATTTT
TRBV5-1,15,TRBJ1-1,many,-,CASSLGRRENTEAFF,TGCGCCAGCAGCTTGGGTCGCAGGGAGAACACTGAAGCTTTCTTT
TRBV19,13,TRBJ1-1,few,-,CASKGSGVSEAFF,TGTGCCAGTAAGGGTTCGGGTGTCTCTGAAGCTTTCTTT
TRBV7-2,15,TRBJ2-3,many,TRBD1,CASSTGTGVADTQYF,TGTGCCAGCAGCACCGGGACAGGGGTTGCAGATACGCAGTATTTT
TRBV7-9,12,TRBJ2-7,many,-,CASSLDYREQYF,TGTGCCAGCAGCTTAGATTATAGGGAGCAGTACTTC
TRBV3-1,15,TRBJ1-5,few,-,CASSQDYGNNQPQHF,TGTGCCAGCAGCCAAGATTATGGTAACAATCAGCCCCAGCATTTT
TRBV27,14,TRBJ1-2,few,-,CASSFYPGFYGYTF,TGTGCCAGCAGTTTTTACCCCGGGTTCTATGGCTACACCTTC
TRBV20-1,16,TRBJ2-2,-,TRBD2,CSARDSQRGDTGELFF,TGCAGTGCTAGAGATAGCCAGCGGGGGGACACCGGGGAGCTGTTTTTT